This T cell receptor beta chain derives from a study of blood T cell repertoires in COVID-19. Study-wide background: Italy, Spain and the United States were the sources of the convalescent and acute COVID-19 samples. In each case, the material was cDNA or gDNA derived from T cells, B-cell-depleted T cells, or PBMCs.

Per the original methods: The assay estimated nucleated cells by amplifying reference gene primers. Only in-frame clones appear in the TCRdb table, and some are missing; sequencing was by immunoSEQ multiplex PCR. V and J calls and clone size are given by that table; D and trimming were obtained from the DNA. The sample shows about 74,000 clones, 90% of them seen only once. The V gene's germline CDR1 is SGHAT and CDR2 FQDESV (reference sequence). J lost 5 bases, V lost 3 bases, and 2 bases had no gene match. CDR3 length equals 15 residues. The source of this sequence is a woman aged 50 to 60 in a cohort sampled during active COVID-19. The rearrangement uses TRBV11-1 and TRBJ2-5; 14 bases map to TRBD2. Sequencing was performed on peripheral blood. This CDR3 is CASSFGLAGGETQYF. CDR3 DNA sequence: TGTGCCAGCAGCTTTGGACTAGCGGGAGGTGAGACCCAGTACTTC.